These T cell receptor beta chains were read from a single sample in a study of blood T cell repertoires in COVID-19. Here immunoSEQ multiplex PCR was the method, and the copy in TCRdb shows in-frame clones only, minus some. The repertoire holds around 99,000 clones, 60% to 85% seen once, with approximately 4.3% in the top ten. Sample: peripheral blood. These receptors originate from a man aged 70 or older with acute or convalescent COVID-19. The CDR3 runs from the conserved cysteine through the conserved F or W. D genes are given only for firm matches. A clone size is listed for some rows: how often the clone was seen (once, few, many), or a class if it is expanded.

j_call v_call d_call clone_size cdr3_nt cdr3_aa
TRBJ2-5 TRBV7-9 TRBD2 NA TGTGCCAGCAGCTTATCAGCGGGGGGTCGCCGGTCCGTAGAGACCCAGTACTTC CASSLSAGGRRSVETQYF
TRBJ2-3 TRBV6-5 NA NA TGTGCCAGCACCCAAGGGGGATGGACAGATACGCAGTATTTT CASTQGGWTDTQYF
TRBJ1-1 TRBV3-1/TRBV3-2 NA few TGTGCCAGCAGCCAGCAGGTTCAGGCTCACACTGAAGCTTTCTTT CASSQQVQAHTEAFF
TRBJ1-2 TRBV3-1/TRBV3-2 TRBD1 NA TGTGCCAGCAGCCTTCTGACAGGGGGCGCGGGAGCTAACTATGGCTACACCTTC CASSLLTGGAGANYGYTF
TRBJ1-5 TRBV6-5 NA NA TGTGCCAGCAGTTCACTGCAAGGACAGTTACAGCCCCAGCATTTT CASSSLQGQLQPQHF
TRBJ2-5 TRBV6-2/TRBV6-3 NA NA TGTGCCAGCAACCCCGCGGGGGCAGCTGAGACCCAGTACTTC CASNPAGAAETQYF
TRBJ2-7 TRBV29-1 NA once TGCAGCGTTGGTGGTAGCGGCGCCTACGAGCAGTACTTC CSVGGSGAYEQYF
TRBJ2-4 TRBV6-5 TRBD1 few TGTGCCAGCAGTTACTCGGGCTCGGACAGGCTAAAGTACTTC CASSYSGSDRLKYF
TRBJ1-2 TRBV5-6 TRBD1 NA TGTGCCAGCAGCGCTGACAGGGCCTACTATGGCTACACCTTC CASSADRAYYGYTF
TRBJ2-3 TRBV11-3 TRBD1 few TGTGCCAGCAGCTCGGGACAGGGGTTCACAGATACGCAGTATTTT CASSSGQGFTDTQYF
TRBJ2-6 TRBV18 NA NA TGTGCCAGCTCACTACAGCCTGGGGCCAACGTCCTGACTTTC CASSLQPGANVLTF
TRBJ2-5 TRBV5-1 TRBD1 NA TGCGCCAGCAGTTCCTACAGGGGTGTCCAAGAGACCCAGTACTTC CASSSYRGVQETQYF
TRBJ2-3 TRBV2 TRBD2 NA TGTGCCAGCAGTGTTCTAGCGGGGGGACATACGCAGTATTTT CASSVLAGGHTQYF
TRBJ1-4 TRBV19 NA NA TGTGCCAGTAGTATAGATCTTACAGCCTATGGGAAACTGTTTTTT CASSIDLTAYGKLFF
TRBJ1-6 TRBV27 NA NA TGTGCCAGCAGTTTGGGGCAGGAAGGGACACCCCTCCACTTT CASSLGQEGTPLHF
TRBJ2-4 TRBV18 TRBD2 NA TGTGCCAGCTCACCACGGGGACTAGCCGGAAACATTCAGTACTTC CASSPRGLAGNIQYF
TRBJ2-1 TRBV7-2 NA NA TGTGCCAGCAGCTTAGTTGGAGACGGCAATGAGCAGTTCTTC CASSLVGDGNEQFF
TRBJ2-3 TRBV27 NA NA TGTGCCAGCAGTTTATCAGCGAGCACAGATACGCAGTATTTT CASSLSASTDTQYF
TRBJ2-2 TRBV7-2 TRBD2 NA TGTGCCAGCAGCTTGGCTAGCGGGGGGACCGGGGAGCTGTTTTTT CASSLASGGTGELFF
TRBJ1-6 TRBV2 NA NA TGTGCCAGCAGTGAAAAAATCAGACCTTTGGGCCTAAGCTCCTATAATTCACCCCTCCACTTT CASSEKIRPLGLSSYNSPLHF
TRBJ1-1 TRBV5-1 TRBD1 NA TGCGCCAGCAGTGACCAGGGGGTAACGGGCGACACTGAAGCTTTCTTT CASSDQGVTGDTEAFF
TRBJ2-4 TRBV3-1/TRBV3-2 NA NA TGTGCCAGCAGCCAAGGTTGGGAGGACATTCAGTACTTC CASSQGWEDIQYF
TRBJ2-7 TRBV6-5 NA NA TGTGCCAGCAGCCCAGTCTCCTACGAGCAGTACTTC CASSPVSYEQYF
TRBJ1-2 TRBV13 TRBD1 once TGTGCCAGCAGCTCCCGGACAGGAATCTATGGCTACACCTTC CASSSRTGIYGYTF
TRBJ1-1 TRBV5-4 NA NA TGTGCCAGCAGCTTGGCCAAGGCAGGGATGAACACTGAAGCTTTCTTT CASSLAKAGMNTEAFF
TRBJ2-1 TRBV18 TRBD2 NA TGTGCCAGCTCACCACGGACTAGCGATAGACATGAGCAGTTCTTC CASSPRTSDRHEQFF
TRBJ2-2 TRBV9 NA NA TGTGCCAGCAGCGTAGTCGGGGGACACACCGGGGAGCTGTTTTTT CASSVVGGHTGELFF
TRBJ1-1 TRBV29-1 TRBD1 once TGCAGCGGAAACAGGGGCGTACACACTGAAGCTTTCTTT CSGNRGVHTEAFF
TRBJ2-1 TRBV18 TRBD2 once TGTGCCAGCTCTCCGGGGAGCGGGGGACTATACAATGAGCAGTTCTTC CASSPGSGGLYNEQFF
TRBJ2-5 TRBV7-9 TRBD2 NA TGTGCCAGCAGTCGAACCGGGGGGATGGAGACCCAGTACTTC CASSRTGGMETQYF
TRBJ1-5 TRBV24-1 NA NA TGTGCCACCAGTGGAACGAGGGGCAATCAGCCCCAGCATTTT CATSGTRGNQPQHF
TRBJ1-2 TRBV6-5 TRBD1 NA TGTGCCAGCAGTTACCGGCAGGGGGTTAGCTACACCTTC CASSYRQGVSYTF
TRBJ2-2 TRBV20-1 NA NA TGCAGTGCTAGTGAGGGACAAACGAACACCGGGGAGCTGTTTTTT CSASEGQTNTGELFF
TRBJ2-7 TRBV12-5 TRBD2 NA TGTGCTAGTGGTTTGGTACAAGGGAGGGAAACCCCCTACGAGCAGTACTTC CASGLVQGRETPYEQYF
TRBJ2-3 TRBV18 NA NA TGTGCCAGCTCACCATCAGGGGTTTCCCAAGATACGCAGTATTTT CASSPSGVSQDTQYF
TRBJ1-5 TRBV15 NA NA TGTGCCACCAGCAGAGATTCCGGGGGGGGTTGGGTTAGCAATCAGCCCCAGCATTTT CATSRDSGGGWVSNQPQHF